One sample yielded the 20 T cell receptor beta chains listed below, sequenced in a study of STAT5B mutations in CD4+ large granular lymphocyte leukemia (dated by TCRdb to between 2020 and 2023). Libraries were prepared through the immunoSEQ multiplex PCR assay. TCRdb retrieved this table from immuneACCESS and kept in-frame rearrangements only. Not all clones are present; in checked studies, unresolved V genes account for under half, and no reason is known for the remainder. This sample holds about 48,000 clones; 70% were observed only once. About 1.5% of the sample goes to the ten largest clones. The specimen was CD4+ T cells from blood buffy coats. All receptors come from a human donor in good health.

The chain uses TRBV28 and TRBJ1-2, with 12 bases that match TRBD1. V trimming: 4 bases; J trimming: 7 bases; junction bases outside the gene matches: 10. This CDR3 spans 16 amino acids. Germline V gene data show CDR1 as MDHEN and CDR2 as SYDVKM. CDR3 nucleotides: TGTGCCAGCAGTTCCCCCCCGGGACAGGGGGCGCTTGGCTACACCTTC. This codes for CASSSPPGQGALGYTF.

The J gene is TRBJ1-1, the V gene TRBV29-1, with D possibly matching TRBD1 (6 bases). V shed 6 bases and J shed 3 bases, with 14 bases lying between them. CDR3 length: 13 amino acids. The germline V gene has CDR1 SQVTM and CDR2 ANQGSEA. The CDR3 bases are TGCAGCGTGGGGACACCATGGGACACTGAAGCTTTCTTT. Encoded protein: CSVGTPWDTEAFF.

The CDR3 bases are TGTGCCAGCAGTTTAGGGCGGGGCAAACTCTACGAGCAGTACGTC. It translates to CASSLGRGKLYEQYV. This chain links TRBV27 with TRBJ2-7; a weak D match, TRBD2 (6 bases). The CDR3 covers 15 residues. Trimming removed 2 bases from V and 3 bases from J, with 14 bases in between. Germline V gene data show CDR1 as MNHEY and CDR2 as SMNVEV (reference sequence).

The gene calls are TRBV2 and TRBJ1-6; tentatively, D is TRBD1 (5 bases). The germline CDR1 and CDR2 sequences are SNHLY and FYNNEI. The CDR3 covers 14 residues. V was cut by 6 bases and J by 10 bases, with 16 bases left in between. For the CDR3, the DNA is TGTGCCAGCAGAGAGGGGACTATAGAATCACCCCTCCACTTT. Translated: CASREGTIESPLHF.

The V call is TRBV19, the J call TRBJ1-5; the D is unclear. This CDR3 has 13 amino acids. Germline loops: CDR1 LNHDA, CDR2 SQIVND (reference sequence). V lost 1 base, J lost 7 bases, and 8 bases lay in between. The CDR3 loop reads CASSIGGGQPQHF. DNA of the CDR3: TGTGCCAGTAGTATAGGGGGTGGGCAGCCCCAGCATTTT.

The chain couples TRBV10-3 to TRBJ2-5; 11 bases match TRBD2. V trimming: 6 bases; J trimming: 4 bases; junction bases outside the gene matches: 7. Germline V lookup: CDR1 ENHRY, CDR2 SYGVKD. This CDR3 is 15 amino acids long. The CDR3 is CAISLAGGFGETQYF. The CDR3 DNA reads TGTGCCATCAGCCTAGCGGGGGGATTTGGAGAGACCCAGTACTTC.

This chain's CDR3 is CASSSQINANTGELFF. The CDR3 bases are TGTGCCAGCAGTTCACAGATAAACGCGAACACCGGGGAGCTGTTTTTT. V and J are TRBV6-6 and TRBJ2-2, with no clear D. This CDR3 spans 16 amino acids. V was clipped by 4 bases and J by 0 bases, with 12 bases between them. Germline assignment: CDR1 MNHNY and CDR2 SVGAGI (reference sequence).

The rearrangement uses TRBV18 and TRBJ1-1; no clear D. The CDR3 consists of 13 residues. V dropped 10 bases and J dropped 4 bases, with 16 bases sitting between them. Looked up from germline, CDR1 is KGHSH and CDR2 is LQKENI. The CDR3 DNA follows: TGTGCCACTCTTTCTCTAGTGCGCACTGAAGCTTTCTTT. The encoded protein is CATLSLVRTEAFF.

The chain carries TRBV5-1 and TRBJ2-5; TRBD2 agrees at 8 bases. The V and J ends lost 2 bases and 5 bases, in that order; junction bases with no gene match: 5. Germline lookup yields CDR1 SGHRS and CDR2 YFSETQ. CDR3 length: 14 residues. The CDR3: CASSFGGAQETQYF. As DNA, the CDR3 is TGCGCCAGCAGCTTCGGGGGGGCCCAGGAGACCCAGTACTTC.

This clone was detected once. This chain uses TRBV29-1 with TRBJ1-4, with 8 positions matching TRBD1. From germline, CDR1 is SQVTM and CDR2 ANQGSEA. With V trimmed by 5 bases and J by 4 bases, 6 bases remained unmatched. CDR3 length: 14 residues. CDR3 in amino acids: CSVSGQGHNEKLFF. The CDR3 DNA follows: TGCAGCGTTTCCGGACAGGGCCATAATGAAAAACTGTTTTTT.

The rearrangement joins TRBV11-2 to TRBJ1-6; D remains ambiguous. Trimming shortened V by 1 base and J by 7 bases, and 8 bases separated the two germline ends. CDR3 length: 14 residues. Germline CDR1 reads SGHAT; CDR2 reads FQNNGV. The CDR3 spells CASSLGVSNSPLHF. CDR3 bases: TGTGCCAGCAGCTTAGGCGTCTCAAATTCACCCCTCCACTTT.

The genes are TRBV2 and TRBJ2-7, with D uncertain. Per germline, CDR1 SNHLY and CDR2 FYNNEI. The CDR3 has 12 amino acids. V was clipped by 7 bases and J by 0 bases, with 7 bases between them. The CDR3 spells CASTGSSYEQYF. The DNA of the CDR3 is TGTGCCAGCACGGGCAGCTCCTACGAGCAGTACTTC.

This clone has just a few counts. The J gene is TRBJ2-7, the V gene TRBV2, with a possible D match to TRBD2 (5 bases). CDR1 SNHLY and CDR2 FYNNEI come from the germline V gene. V gave up 7 bases and J gave up 4 bases, with 8 bases separating them. The CDR3 extends over 11 amino acids. The CDR3 is CASMAGYEQYF. The CDR3, as DNA: TGTGCCAGCATGGCGGGTTACGAGCAGTACTTC.

This clone was counted once. The chain is built from TRBV7-2 and TRBJ2-3; D is perhaps TRBD2 (6 bases). The CDR3 has 15 residues. From germline, CDR1 is SGHTA and CDR2 FQGNSA. Deletions cut 1 base from V and 6 bases from J, with 14 bases between. Here the CDR3 reads CASSLVGVGRDTQYF. DNA for the CDR3: TGTGCCAGCAGCTTAGTAGGGGTGGGGAGGGATACGCAGTATTTT.

This chain uses TRBV19 with TRBJ1-6, with D maybe TRBD1 (5 bases). Trimming removed 2 bases from V and 6 bases from J, with 8 bases in between. Looked up from germline, CDR1 is LNHDA and CDR2 is SQIVND (reference sequence). CDR3 size: 14 residues. CDR3 DNA: TGTGCCAGTAGTATAACGGGGGGTAATTCACCCCTCCACTTT. The encoded protein is CASSITGGNSPLHF.

This chain uses TRBV7-9 with TRBJ2-7, with D perhaps TRBD1 (7 bases). Trimming stripped 5 bases from V and 6 bases from J, with 14 bases between. This CDR3 comprises 13 residues. CDR1 is SEHNR, CDR2 FQNEAQ, per germline (reference sequence). CDR3 sequence reads: CASSITQGGEQYV. DNA of the CDR3: TGTGCCAGCAGCATCACGCAGGGGGGCGAGCAGTACGTC.

V usage is TRBV18 and J usage is TRBJ1-5; the D gene is possibly TRBD1 (5 bases). The CDR3 spans 15 residues. Germline CDR1 and CDR2: KGHSH and LQKENI. V was cut by 5 bases and J by 2 bases, with 13 bases left in between. The CDR3 is CASSAGGVRNQPQHF. The CDR3, as DNA: TGTGCCAGCTCAGCCGGGGGTGTTCGCAATCAGCCCCAGCATTTT.

The chain combines TRBV10-3 with TRBJ1-1, with 7 positions matching TRBD1. V lost 2 bases, J lost 3 bases, and 9 bases stayed unmatched. Germline-derived CDR1 and CDR2 are ENHRY and SYGVKD. The CDR3 has 16 residues. The CDR3 coding sequence is TGTGCCATCAGTGAGCGGGGCAGGGGGTTCGACACTGAAGCTTTCTTT. Protein product: CAISERGRGFDTEAFF.

This chain uses TRBV29-1 with TRBJ1-3; D remains unclear. V dropped 4 bases and J dropped 4 bases, with 14 bases sitting between them. Germline lookup yields CDR1 SQVTM and CDR2 ANQGSEA. The CDR3 is 14 residues long. The CDR3 reads CSVVIGGSGNTIYF. CDR3 bases: TGCAGCGTTGTTATTGGTGGGTCCGGAAACACCATATATTTT.

The DNA for the CDR3 is TGTGCCAGCAGTTACTCGTCAGCAACTAATGAAAAACTGTTTTTT. This translates into CASSYSSATNEKLFF. The chain joins TRBV6-5 to TRBJ1-4; D uncertain. The germline CDR1 and CDR2 sequences are MNHEY and SVGAGI. The length of the CDR3 is 15 residues. With 0 bases removed from V and 0 bases from J, the gap between germline ends came to 5 bases.